This TCR beta chain was recovered during a study of CD8 T cells in ankylosing spondylitis (dated by TCRdb to the late 2010s). Context from the whole study: The study profiled T cell receptor beta repertoires in healthy donors and ankylosing spondylitis patients to find disease-linked TCR variants. Samples of peripheral blood were taken, and for ankylosing spondylitis patients, synovial fluid was collected as well. In total, the full study cohort was made up of nearly 110 healthy donors and 25 ankylosing spondylitis patients. Broad study findings and their caveats: In peripheral blood, the disease-linked clones were found at relatively low frequencies and had a CD8+ phenotype. Blood from ankylosing spondylitis patients appeared to be characterized by a TCR beta motif composed of under 10 highly homologous amino acid variants. Some TCR beta motif variants had previously been reported in synovial fluid and blood of reactive arthritis patients, which suggested common disease-initiation mechanisms. According to the report, matched synovial fluid samples from ankylosing spondylitis patients were significantly enriched for the disease-linked clones.

From V the trimming removes 3 bases and from J it removes 7 bases, while the gene matches leave 8 bases of the junction unaccounted for. From the germline V gene, CDR1 is SGDLS and CDR2 is YYNGEE. From the cysteine up to the phenylalanine, the CDR3 has a length of 15 residues. Just the 45-base CDR3 DNA is kept, in frame starting at base 1. Sequencing instrument: Illumina HiSeq 2500. Quantitative 5'-RACE with molecular barcodes was used to prepare TCR beta libraries. The original methods were these. To identify disease-linked TCR variants, a new computational method was used, one built on a probabilistic model of VDJ rearrangement. The public reads were reprocessed in TCRdb via fastp at Q25 and MiXCR, keeping in-frame beta chains. Each CDR3 protein gets just one entry, which takes the most common genes and DNA from the rows behind it. These V and J calls are TCRdb output, not the study's own analysis. The sample table shows about 42,000 distinct CDR3 sequences, and approximately 3.6% are seen once. The top ten hold roughly 4% of the sample.

In the case of this clonotype: It lacks a known antigen. One base away there is no much larger clone; base qualities are not given.

The sequence came from a female donor with ankylosing spondylitis or in good health (not recorded which). The chain employs TRBV9 and TRBJ2-3, with 10 bases matching TRBD2. The sequencing input was blood, either unsorted or a sorted T cell fraction (not recorded which). In nucleotides, the sequence is TGTGCCAGCAGCGAAACCGGGACTAGCGCAAATACGCAGTATTTT. Translated, it reads CASSETGTSANTQYF. The reference TRBV9 and TRBJ2-3 proteins fill in what lies around the CDR3, so the full variable domain reads DSGVTQTPKHLITATGQRVTLRCSPRSGDLSVYWYQQSLDQGLQFLIQYYNGEERAKGNILERFSAQQFPDLHSELNLSSLELGDSALYFCASSETGTSANTQYFGPGTRLTVL.